This record looks at one TCR beta chain sequence and its context. Its antigen is unknown. TCRdb passed the 5' RACE reads through MiXCR, listing each CDR3 protein once. The sample includes fewer than 140,000 distinct CDR3 sequences, 12% of them seen just once. The sample comes from a study of T-cell memory formation after mild COVID-19. General study results and limits: CM and EM subsets held most contracting CD4+ clones; EMRA held CD8+ ones. Some responding clones appeared in pre-infection memory, suggesting cross-reactive memory joined.

This clonotype was sampled from an adult woman who had mild COVID-19 (a few samples of this study predate the infection). Cell type and time point are not known. Source material: PBMCs or a T cell subset sorted from them (not recorded which).

The DNA for the CDR3 is TGTGCCAGCAGCGTAGGAGGACTAGCGGAACAAGAGACCCAGTACTTC. Amino acids: CASSVGGLAEQETQYF. The chain combines TRBV9 with TRBJ2-5, with 10 bases matching TRBD2. There are 16 residues in the CDR3. The germline CDR1 and CDR2 sequences are SGDLS and YYNGEE. Unmatched junction bases numbered 4, after V lost 0 bases and J lost 2 bases.